The 31 T cell receptor beta chains below come from one sample, sequenced in a study of yellow fever vaccine responses in identical twins. MiXCR, applied by TCRdb to the RT-PCR reads, yields one record per CDR3 protein. This sample yields tens of thousands of distinct CDR3 sequences, of which around four fifths are seen a single time; more than 4.5% belongs to the top ten. The sample was T cells from blood (PBMCs), unsorted or a sorted subset (not recorded which), taken before or after yellow fever vaccination (not recorded which). The origin of the receptors is a woman under 30 who received the yellow fever vaccine.

In its sample, this clonotype was seen a few times. The chain couples TRBV10-1 to TRBJ2-2; D gene unclear. Germline CDR1 and CDR2: WNHNN and SYGVQD (reference sequence). Trimming took off 4 bases at V and 4 bases at J, with 10 bases between the two ends. This CDR3 is built from 14 residues. As DNA, the CDR3 is TGCGCCAGCAGTGCGGGCAGCGTCACCGGGGAGCTGTTTTTT. Amino acids: CASSAGSVTGELFF.

CDR3 loop: CASSEVGGYNEQFF. The CDR3 DNA follows: TGTGCCAGCAGTGAAGTTGGGGGTTACAATGAGCAGTTCTTC. The chain combines TRBV6-1 with TRBJ2-1, with D perhaps matching TRBD1 or TRBD2 (5 bases each). Germline assignment: CDR1 MNHNS and CDR2 SASEGT. This CDR3 region has 14 residues. V gave up 1 base and J gave up 4 bases, with 8 bases separating them.

This chain uses TRBV18 with TRBJ1-6, with a weak D call TRBD1 (5 bases). Trimming cost V 2 bases and J 12 bases, with 14 bases left between them. CDR1 is KGHSH and CDR2 is LQKENI in the germline V gene. There are 14 residues in the CDR3. CDR3 sequence: CASSPMETVRPLHF. The DNA of the CDR3 is TGTGCCAGCTCACCAATGGAGACAGTTCGACCCCTCCACTTT. Combining the CDR3 with reference TRBV18 and TRBJ1-6 gives the whole variable domain NAGVMQNPRHLVRRRGQEARLRCSPMKGHSHVYWYRQLPEEGLKFMVYLQKENIIDESGMPKERFSAEFPKEGPSILRIQQVVRGDSAAYFCASSPMETVRPLHFGNGTRLTVT.

The table lists this clonotype with a few counts. J is TRBJ2-6 and V is TRBV18; D is perhaps TRBD1 or TRBD2 (5 bases each). V was shortened by 3 bases and J by 0 bases, with 9 bases between the two germline ends. Germline V gives CDR1 KGHSH, CDR2 LQKENI. The CDR3 extends over 16 amino acids. The CDR3 reads CASSPGRASGANVLTF. The DNA for the CDR3 is TGTGCCAGCTCACCGGGACGGGCCTCTGGGGCCAACGTCCTGACTTTC.

The chain combines TRBV2 with TRBJ2-3; 12 nucleotides agree with TRBD2. Per germline, CDR1 SNHLY and CDR2 FYNNEI. CDR3 length equals 15 residues. V lost 5 bases to trimming and J lost 1 base; unmatched junction nucleotides: 1. CDR3 DNA sequence: TGTGCCAGCAGTCGGACTAGCGGGGGCACAGATACGCAGTATTTT. Amino acids: CASSRTSGGTDTQYF.

The V and J genes are TRBV7-6 and TRBJ2-3; the D is unclear. This CDR3 spans 15 amino acids. Germline values: CDR1 SGHVS, CDR2 FNYEAQ. Between the trimmed V and J ends, which lost 1 base and 3 bases, there was a span of 11 bases. CDR3 DNA sequence: TGTGCCAGCAGCTTAGTAAATGGAATGACAGATACGCAGTATTTT. It encodes CASSLVNGMTDTQYF.

This chain connects TRBV5-1 to TRBJ1-1; D gene ambiguous. Between the trimmed V and J ends, which lost 0 bases and 0 bases, there was a span of 9 bases. Germline V CDR1 and CDR2: SGHRS, YFSETQ. This CDR3 is built from 15 residues. The CDR3 sequence: CASSLDTFMNTEAFF. The CDR3 bases are TGCGCCAGCAGCTTGGACACCTTCATGAACACTGAAGCTTTCTTT.

The CDR3 loop reads CASMTSGEQYV. CDR3 nucleotides: TGTGCCAGCATGACCTCGGGCGAGCAGTACGTC. This chain connects TRBV13 to TRBJ2-7, with D uncertain. The CDR3 runs 11 residues. Trimming removed 7 bases from V and 6 bases from J, with 10 bases in between. The germline V gene encodes CDR1 PRHDT and CDR2 FYEKMQ (reference sequence).

V usage is TRBV5-6 and J usage is TRBJ1-6; D is ambiguous. The V gene's germline CDR1 is SGHDT and CDR2 YYEEEE. The CDR3 is 13 residues long. V lost 0 bases to trimming and J lost 7 bases, with 5 bases between them. This CDR3 is CASSLGRNSPLHF. CDR3 in DNA: TGTGCCAGCAGCTTGGGGCGAAATTCACCCCTCCACTTT.

The chain couples TRBV24-1 to TRBJ2-2; D gene uncertain. The V gene lost 4 bases and the J gene lost 1 base, with 3 bases spanning the gap. This CDR3 region has 13 residues. Germline assignment: CDR1 KGHDR and CDR2 SFDVKD. The CDR3 spells CATSEENTGELFF. The CDR3 DNA sequence: TGTGCCACCAGTGAAGAGAACACCGGGGAGCTGTTTTTT.

This rearrangement joins TRBV4-1 to TRBJ2-7; D is uncertain. V gave up 3 bases and J gave up 3 bases, with 12 bases separating them. Germline V CDR1 and CDR2: MGHRA, YSYEKL. This CDR3 has 14 amino acids. The DNA for the CDR3 is TGCGCCAGCAGCCACACCCCCGACGACTACGAGCAGTACGTC. It yields the protein CASSHTPDDYEQYV.

This clonotype was seen just once. V and J are TRBV12-3 or TRBV12-4 and TRBJ2-7; D assignment may be TRBD1 or TRBD2 (6 bases each). The CDR3 sequence is 11 residues long. The germline V and J ends were trimmed by 5 bases and 7 bases, with 9 bases remaining between them. The chain's CDR3 is CASSRGREQYV. CDR3 sequence (DNA): TGTGCCAGCAGTAGGGGGAGGGAGCAGTACGTC.

The CDR3 DNA reads as TGTGCCATCACACCGGGACAGGGGAATTCACCCCTCCACTTT. Translated, it gives CAITPGQGNSPLHF. The V and J genes are TRBV10-3 and TRBJ1-6, with 10 bases fitting TRBD1. With 7 bases clipped from V and 7 bases from J, the junction kept 4 bases outside the gene matches. The CDR3 runs 14 residues. The V gene's germline CDR1 is ENHRY and CDR2 SYGVKD.

The rearrangement joins TRBV11-2 to TRBJ2-5; 8 bases line up with TRBD1. In germline, CDR1 is SGHAT, CDR2 FQNNGV. The CDR3 has 14 amino acids. The J segment lost 1 base and the V segment lost 5 bases, leaving 3 bases of the junction unmatched. The CDR3 spells CASSPGTGQETQYF. In DNA form, the CDR3 reads TGTGCCAGCAGCCCAGGGACAGGCCAAGAGACCCAGTACTTC.

The chain recombines TRBV19 with TRBJ2-7; D remains unclear. V lost 3 bases, J lost 6 bases, and 3 bases lay in between. From germline, CDR1 is LNHDA and CDR2 SQIVND (reference sequence). CDR3 length: 10 residues. This CDR3 is CASSICEQYF. The DNA for the CDR3 is TGTGCCAGTAGTATCTGCGAGCAGTACTTC.

The rearrangement joins TRBV5-1 to TRBJ2-5, with TRBD2 identical over 10 bases. Germline loops: CDR1 SGHRS, CDR2 YFSETQ. The junction had 7 bases not matched to a gene; V was cut back by 6 bases and J by 5 bases. The CDR3 sequence is 14 residues long. The CDR3 DNA sequence: TGCGCCAGCACCTCTTCTAGCGGGAGTGAGACCCAGTACTTC. Protein: CASTSSSGSETQYF.

J is TRBJ2-1 and V is TRBV6-1, with 8 nucleotides matching TRBD1. Germline CDR1 is MNHNS and CDR2 is SASEGT. V lost 6 bases to trimming and J lost 6 bases; unmatched junction nucleotides: 7. The CDR3 is 14 amino acids. Written as DNA, the CDR3 is TGTGCCAGCAGACCGACAGGGGCCCTCAATGAGCAGTTCTTC. This codes for CASRPTGALNEQFF.

The rearrangement joins TRBV21-1 to TRBJ2-1. TRBV21-1 is a listed pseudogene. CDR3 length: 14 residues. CDR3 residues: CASRGKTPINEQFF. In DNA form, the CDR3 reads TGTGCCAGCAGAGGAAAAACTCCGATCAATGAGCAGTTCTTC.

The chain carries TRBV12-3 or TRBV12-4 and TRBJ2-7; TRBD2 agrees at 9 bases. Trimming cost V 2 bases and J 6 bases; bases outside gene matches: 8. CDR3 length: 15 residues. For the CDR3, the DNA is TGTGCCAGCAGTTTATATGGGACTAGCAGTAGCGAGCAGTACTTC. Translating it yields CASSLYGTSSSEQYF.

This clonotype has just a few counts. The chain carries TRBV18 and TRBJ2-2; no clear D. From germline, CDR1 is KGHSH and CDR2 LQKENI. The CDR3 runs 15 residues. Between the trimmed V and J ends, which lost 0 bases and 0 bases, there was a span of 5 bases. CDR3 loop: CASSPPSANTGELFF. As DNA, the CDR3 is TGTGCCAGCTCACCACCTTCCGCGAACACCGGGGAGCTGTTTTTT.

This clonotype was counted once. The chain is built from TRBV3-1 and TRBJ1-5, with no clear D. Between the trimmed V and J ends, which lost 1 base and 7 bases, there was a span of 5 bases. Germline CDR1 LGHDT, CDR2 YNNKEL (reference sequence). The CDR3 spans 12 residues. The CDR3 DNA is TGTGCCAGCAGCCAAGGAACGCAGCCCCAGCATTTT. It specifies CASSQGTQPQHF.

V and J are TRBV18 and TRBJ2-2, with TRBD1 matching 7 bases. Unmatched junction bases numbered 2, after V lost 0 bases and J lost 1 base. Germline CDR1 and CDR2: KGHSH and LQKENI. CDR3 length equals 16 residues. DNA for the CDR3: TGTGCCAGCTCACCACCGGGACAGAAGAACACCGGGGAGCTGTTTTTT. Translated, it gives CASSPPGQKNTGELFF.

This clonotype was seen only a few times. This chain uses TRBV23-1 with TRBJ1-5, with D perhaps matching TRBD1 (5 bases). TRBV23-1 counts as an open reading frame of uncertain function. The germline V and J ends were trimmed by 0 bases and 5 bases, with 20 bases remaining between them. CDR3 length: 18 amino acids. The CDR3, as DNA: TGCGCCAGCAGTCAATCGCGCGGGGGAGGCCGACACTATCAGCCCCAGCATTTT. Amino acids: CASSQSRGGGRHYQPQHF.

This clonotype was seen once. This chain links TRBV19 with TRBJ1-1, with D maybe TRBD1 (6 bases). Per the germline V gene, CDR1 is LNHDA and CDR2 is SQIVND (reference sequence). The CDR3 runs to 15 residues. Trimming stripped 5 bases from V and 1 base from J, with 14 bases between. CDR3 loop: CASSEYRVGNTEAFF. For the CDR3, the DNA is TGTGCCAGTAGTGAATACAGGGTTGGGAACACTGAAGCTTTCTTT.

The genes are TRBV18 and TRBJ1-2; D gene unclear. Per the germline V gene, CDR1 is KGHSH and CDR2 is LQKENI. V dropped 6 bases and J dropped 2 bases, with 10 bases sitting between them. The length of the CDR3 is 13 residues. CDR3 amino acids: CASSPTDNYGYTF. The DNA for the CDR3 is TGTGCCAGCTCGCCTACAGACAACTATGGCTACACCTTC.

CDR3 DNA: TGCTCCATCTTGGGGCCCTACAATGAGCAGTTCTTC. Translating gives CSILGPYNEQFF. This chain uses TRBV20-1 with TRBJ2-1, with D maybe TRBD1 (5 bases). CDR1 and CDR2 from the germline V gene are DFQATT and SNEGSKA (reference sequence). CDR3 length: 12 amino acids.

The rearrangement joins TRBV27 to TRBJ2-1; 10 nucleotides match TRBD1. There are 17 residues in the CDR3. V gave up 1 base and J gave up 1 base; unmatched junction bases: 4. Germline V gene data show CDR1 as MNHEY and CDR2 as SMNVEV (reference sequence). CDR3 loop: CASSLFPDRGSYNEQFF. The CDR3 DNA reads TGTGCCAGCAGTTTATTCCCGGACAGGGGGTCCTACAATGAGCAGTTCTTC.

This clonotype was found a few times. V gene TRBV20-1 combines with J gene TRBJ2-3, with D uncertain. Trimming stripped 0 bases from V and 4 bases from J, with 11 bases between. Germline V lookup: CDR1 DFQATT, CDR2 SNEGSKA (reference sequence). The CDR3 is 14 amino acids. CDR3 sequence: CSARDGSPSDTQYF. The DNA of the CDR3 is TGCAGTGCTAGAGATGGGTCGCCATCAGATACGCAGTATTTT.

The chain links TRBV12-3 or TRBV12-4 to TRBJ1-2; unclear D gene. The CDR3 spans 14 residues. V was pared by 3 bases and J by 3 bases, with 11 bases between. For the CDR3, the DNA is TGTGCCAGCAGTTTGTTCCCAGGAGACTATGGCTACACCTTC. Protein product: CASSLFPGDYGYTF.

The chain carries TRBV19 and TRBJ1-1, with a tentative D call TRBD1 (6 bases). Trimming cost V 3 bases and J 2 bases, with 10 bases left between them. The CDR3 is 14 residues long. CDR1 and CDR2 from the germline V gene are LNHDA and SQIVND (reference sequence). CDR3 region: CASSIPGANTEAFF. CDR3 bases: TGTGCCAGTAGTATCCCAGGGGCCAACACTGAAGCTTTCTTT. Drawing the rest from reference TRBV19 and TRBJ1-1, the complete variable domain is DGGITQSPKYLFRKEGQNVTLSCEQNLNHDAMYWYRQDPGQGLRLIYYSQIVNDFQKGDIAEGYSVSREKKESFPLTVTSAQKNPTAFYLCASSIPGANTEAFFGQGTRLTVV.

This clonotype came up once. The chain carries TRBV28 and TRBJ2-1; no reliable D call. Trimming shortened V by 2 bases and J by 3 bases, and 8 bases separated the two germline ends. The germline V gene encodes CDR1 MDHEN and CDR2 SYDVKM. The CDR3 is 14 residues long. The CDR3 DNA sequence: TGTGCCAGCAGTTTAATGGGAAGCTACAATGAGCAGTTCTTC. Translation gives CASSLMGSYNEQFF.